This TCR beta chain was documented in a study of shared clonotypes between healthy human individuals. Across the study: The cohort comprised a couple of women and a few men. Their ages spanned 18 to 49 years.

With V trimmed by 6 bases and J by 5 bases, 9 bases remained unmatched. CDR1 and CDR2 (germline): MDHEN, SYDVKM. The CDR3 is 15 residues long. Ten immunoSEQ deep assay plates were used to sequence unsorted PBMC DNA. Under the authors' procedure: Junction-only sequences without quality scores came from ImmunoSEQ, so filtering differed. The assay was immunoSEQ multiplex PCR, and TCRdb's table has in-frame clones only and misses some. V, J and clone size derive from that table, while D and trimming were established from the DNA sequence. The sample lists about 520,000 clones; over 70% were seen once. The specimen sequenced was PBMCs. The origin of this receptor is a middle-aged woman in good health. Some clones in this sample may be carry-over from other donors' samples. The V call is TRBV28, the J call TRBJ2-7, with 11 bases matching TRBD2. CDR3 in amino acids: CASSTGGSGRDEQYF. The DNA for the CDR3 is TGTGCCAGCAGCACTGGGGGTAGCGGGAGGGACGAGCAGTACTTC.